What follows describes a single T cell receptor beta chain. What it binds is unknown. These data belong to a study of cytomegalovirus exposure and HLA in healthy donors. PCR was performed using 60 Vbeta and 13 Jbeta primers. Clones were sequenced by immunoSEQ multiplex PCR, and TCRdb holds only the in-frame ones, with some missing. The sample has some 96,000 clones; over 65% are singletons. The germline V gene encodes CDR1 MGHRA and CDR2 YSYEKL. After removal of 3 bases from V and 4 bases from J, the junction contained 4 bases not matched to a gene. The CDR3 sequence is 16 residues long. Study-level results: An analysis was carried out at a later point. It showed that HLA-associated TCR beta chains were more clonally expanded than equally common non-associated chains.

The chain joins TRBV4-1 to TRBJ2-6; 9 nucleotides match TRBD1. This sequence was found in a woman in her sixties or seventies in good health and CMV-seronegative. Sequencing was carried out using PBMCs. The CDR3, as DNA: TGCGCCAGCAGCCAGCGGACAGGGGCCGGGGCCAACGTCCTGACTTTC. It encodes CASSQRTGAGANVLTF.